The 4 T cell receptor beta chains presented below share a single source sample, sequenced in a study of T cells in Graves' hyperthyroidism and ophthalmopathy. RNA transcripts were the template for amplifying TCR beta CDR3 regions. First-round RT-PCR of the TCR CDR3 relied on the HTBI primer set. Via MiXCR, TCRdb re-called the multiplex PCR reads, giving one row per CDR3 protein. The sample includes some 560,000 distinct CDR3 sequences, approximately 15% of them seen just once. The sequencing input was blood. The receptors stem from a middle-aged woman with Graves' hyperthyroidism.

In this sample, this clonotype turned up many times. CDR3 nucleotides: TGTGCCAGCAGCTTAGGTCGGGACAGGGCTTTCTTT. It specifies CASSLGRDRAFF. This sequence joins TRBV7-9 and TRBJ1-1; 8 bases match TRBD1. J was trimmed by 11 bases and V by 1 base; bases with no gene match: 3. This CDR3 has 12 residues. Germline assignment: CDR1 SEHNR and CDR2 FQNEAQ (reference sequence). Drawing the rest from reference TRBV7-9 and TRBJ1-1, the complete variable domain is DTGVSQNPRHKITKRGQNVTFRCDPISEHNRLYWYRQTLGQGPEFLTYFQNEAQLEKSRLLSDRFSAERPKGSFSTLEIQRTEQGDSAMYLCASSLGRDRAFFGQGTRLTVV.

This clonotype was detected many times. This chain connects TRBV6-1 to TRBJ1-5; 7 bases line up with TRBD1. CDR1 and CDR2 (germline): MNHNS, SASEGT. J gave up 0 bases and V 4 bases, and 6 bases lay outside the gene matches. The CDR3 runs to 16 residues. CDR3 nucleotide sequence: TGTGCCAGCAGTGCGACAGGGATAAATAGCAATCAGCCCCAGCATTTT. It encodes CASSATGINSNQPQHF.

This clonotype was detected ten times or more. The rearrangement links TRBV7-9 to TRBJ2-7; no firm D call. Germline CDR1 reads SEHNR; CDR2 reads FQNEAQ (reference sequence). Trimming cost V 5 bases and J 7 bases, with 18 bases left between them. The CDR3 contains 14 residues. The chain's CDR3 is CASSPTPTLTEQYF. CDR3 coding DNA: TGTGCCAGCAGCCCGACCCCGACTCTGACGGAGCAGTACTTC.

The chain combines TRBV20-1 with TRBJ2-5; D is possibly TRBD2 (5 bases). From germline, CDR1 is DFQATT and CDR2 SNEGSKA (reference sequence). Trimming shortened V by 0 bases and J by 3 bases, and 17 bases separated the two germline ends. This CDR3 region has 16 residues. CDR3 region: CSARDGTRLTKETQYF. DNA of the CDR3: TGCAGTGCTAGAGATGGTACTAGACTTACTAAAGAGACCCAGTACTTC.